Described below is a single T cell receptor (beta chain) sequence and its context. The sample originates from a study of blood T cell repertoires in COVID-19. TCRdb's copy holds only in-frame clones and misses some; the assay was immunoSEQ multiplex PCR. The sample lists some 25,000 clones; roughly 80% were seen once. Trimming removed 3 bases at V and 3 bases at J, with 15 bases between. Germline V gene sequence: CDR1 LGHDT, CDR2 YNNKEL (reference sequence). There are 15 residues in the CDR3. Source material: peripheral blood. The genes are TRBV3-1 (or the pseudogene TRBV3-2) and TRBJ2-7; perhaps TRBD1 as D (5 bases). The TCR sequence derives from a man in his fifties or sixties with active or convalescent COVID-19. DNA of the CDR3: TGTGCCAGCAGCCAGGTTTTGGACACCTACTACGAGCAGTACTTC. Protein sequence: CASSQVLDTYYEQYF.